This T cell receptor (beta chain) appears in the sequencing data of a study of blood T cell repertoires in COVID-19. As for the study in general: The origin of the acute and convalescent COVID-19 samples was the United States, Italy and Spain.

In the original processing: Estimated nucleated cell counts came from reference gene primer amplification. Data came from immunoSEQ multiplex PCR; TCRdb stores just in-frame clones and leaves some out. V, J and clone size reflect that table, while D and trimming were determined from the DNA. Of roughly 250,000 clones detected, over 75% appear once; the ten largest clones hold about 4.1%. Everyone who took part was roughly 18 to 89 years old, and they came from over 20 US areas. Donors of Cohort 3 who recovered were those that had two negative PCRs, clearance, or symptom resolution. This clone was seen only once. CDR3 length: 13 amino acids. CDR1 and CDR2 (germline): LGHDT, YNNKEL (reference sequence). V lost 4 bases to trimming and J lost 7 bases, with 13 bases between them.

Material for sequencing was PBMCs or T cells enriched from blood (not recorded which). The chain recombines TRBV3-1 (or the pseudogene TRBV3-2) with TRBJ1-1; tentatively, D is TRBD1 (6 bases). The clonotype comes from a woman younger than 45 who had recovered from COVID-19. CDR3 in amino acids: CASSPRDTSEAFF. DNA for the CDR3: TGTGCCAGCAGCCCCCGGGACACAAGTGAAGCTTTCTTT.